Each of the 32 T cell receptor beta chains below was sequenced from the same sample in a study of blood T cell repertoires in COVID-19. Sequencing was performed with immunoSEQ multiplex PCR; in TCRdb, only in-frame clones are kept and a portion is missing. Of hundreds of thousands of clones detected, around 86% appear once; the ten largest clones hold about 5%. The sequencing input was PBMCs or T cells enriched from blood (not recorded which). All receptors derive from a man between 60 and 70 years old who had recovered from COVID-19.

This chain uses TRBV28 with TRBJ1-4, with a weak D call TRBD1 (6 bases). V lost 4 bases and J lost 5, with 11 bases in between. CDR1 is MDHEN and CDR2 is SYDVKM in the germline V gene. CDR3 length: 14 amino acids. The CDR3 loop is CASSYQGSNEKLFF. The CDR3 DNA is TGTGCCAGCAGTTATCAGGGGTCCAATGAAAAACTGTTTTTT.

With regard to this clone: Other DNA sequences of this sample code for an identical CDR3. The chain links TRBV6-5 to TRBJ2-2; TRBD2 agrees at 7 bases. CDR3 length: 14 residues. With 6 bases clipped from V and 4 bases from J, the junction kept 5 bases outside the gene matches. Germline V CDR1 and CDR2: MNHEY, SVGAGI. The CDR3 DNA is TGTGCCAGCAGGGCGGGCGGGGGCACCGGGGAGCTGTTTTTT. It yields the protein CASRAGGGTGELFF.

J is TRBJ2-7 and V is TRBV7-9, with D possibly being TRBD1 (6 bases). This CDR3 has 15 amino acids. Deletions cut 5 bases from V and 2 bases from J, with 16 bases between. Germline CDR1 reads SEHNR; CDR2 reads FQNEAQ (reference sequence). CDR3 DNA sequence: TGTGCCAGCAGCGTCGGACAGCCATTAACCTACGAGCAGTACTTC. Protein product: CASSVGQPLTYEQYF. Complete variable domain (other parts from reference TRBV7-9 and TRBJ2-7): DTGVSQNPRHKITKRGQNVTFRCDPISEHNRLYWYRQTLGQGPEFLTYFQNEAQLEKSRLLSDRFSAERPKGSFSTLEIQRTEQGDSAMYLCASSVGQPLTYEQYFGPGTRLTVT.

Written as DNA, the CDR3 is TGTGCCAGCAGCGCCCGACAGGGGGCTGTCACTGAAGCTTTCTTT. Amino acids: CASSARQGAVTEAFF. This sequence joins TRBV9 and TRBJ1-1; TRBD1 aligns across 10 bases. Per germline, CDR1 SGDLS and CDR2 YYNGEE. The length of the CDR3 is 15 residues. With 3 bases clipped from V and 4 bases from J, the junction kept 6 bases outside the gene matches. The whole variable domain, filled in from reference TRBV9 and TRBJ1-1, reads DSGVTQTPKHLITATGQRVTLRCSPRSGDLSVYWYQQSLDQGLQFLIQYYNGEERAKGNILERFSAQQFPDLHSELNLSSLELGDSALYFCASSARQGAVTEAFFGQGTRLTVV.

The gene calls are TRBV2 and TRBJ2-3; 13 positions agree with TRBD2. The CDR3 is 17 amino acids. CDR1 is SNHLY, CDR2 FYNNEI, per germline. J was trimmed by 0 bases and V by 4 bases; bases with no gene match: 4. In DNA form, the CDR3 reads TGTGCCAGCAGTGCCGGGACTAGCGGGACAAGCACAGATACGCAGTATTTT. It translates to CASSAGTSGTSTDTQYF.

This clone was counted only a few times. CDR3 sequence (DNA): TGTGCCAGCTCACCGGGACAGGGCCACACCGGGGAGCTGTTTTTT. Protein product: CASSPGQGHTGELFF. This chain joins TRBV18 and TRBJ2-2; the match to TRBD1 covers 9 bases. The germline CDR1 and CDR2 sequences are KGHSH and LQKENI. This CDR3 is 15 amino acids long. The J segment lost 3 bases and the V segment lost 3 bases, leaving 2 bases of the junction unmatched.

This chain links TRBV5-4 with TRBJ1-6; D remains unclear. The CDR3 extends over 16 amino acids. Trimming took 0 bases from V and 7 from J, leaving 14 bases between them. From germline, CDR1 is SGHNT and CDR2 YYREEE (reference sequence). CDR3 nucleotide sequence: TGTGCCAGCAGCTTGGAAGGACTCCATCGAAATTCACCCCTCCACTTT. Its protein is CASSLEGLHRNSPLHF.

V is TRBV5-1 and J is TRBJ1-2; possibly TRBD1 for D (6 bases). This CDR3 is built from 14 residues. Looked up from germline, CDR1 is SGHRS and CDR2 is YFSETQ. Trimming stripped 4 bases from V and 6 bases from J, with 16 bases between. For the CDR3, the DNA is TGCGCCAGCAGCAGTCGGGACAACTCGAATGGCTACACCTTC. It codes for CASSSRDNSNGYTF.

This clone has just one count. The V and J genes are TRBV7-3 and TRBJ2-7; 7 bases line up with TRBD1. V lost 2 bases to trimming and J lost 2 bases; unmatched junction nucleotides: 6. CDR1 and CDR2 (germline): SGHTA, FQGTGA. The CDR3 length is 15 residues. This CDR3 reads CASSLDQGDTYEQYF. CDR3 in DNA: TGTGCCAGCAGCTTAGACCAGGGGGACACCTACGAGCAGTACTTC.

CDR3: CASSIDSAGYQPQHF. Here the CDR3 DNA reads TGTGCCAGTAGTATAGATTCGGCAGGTTATCAGCCCCAGCATTTT. The V gene is TRBV19, the J gene TRBJ1-5; D gene uncertain. CDR3 length equals 15 residues. In germline, CDR1 is LNHDA, CDR2 SQIVND (reference sequence). V shed 0 bases and J shed 5 bases, with 11 bases lying between them.

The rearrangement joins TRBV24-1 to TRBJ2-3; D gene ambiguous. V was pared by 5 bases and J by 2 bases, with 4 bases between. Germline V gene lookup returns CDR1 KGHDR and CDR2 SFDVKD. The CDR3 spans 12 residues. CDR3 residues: CATSGVTDTQYF. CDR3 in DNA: TGTGCCACCAGTGGCGTCACAGATACGCAGTATTTT.

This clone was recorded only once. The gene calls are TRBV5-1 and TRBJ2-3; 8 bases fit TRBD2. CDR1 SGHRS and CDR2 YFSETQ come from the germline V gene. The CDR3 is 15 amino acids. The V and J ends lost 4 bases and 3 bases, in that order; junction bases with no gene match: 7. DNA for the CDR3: TGCGCCAGCAGCGCGGGGGGTCGAAGTACAGATACGCAGTATTTT. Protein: CASSAGGRSTDTQYF.

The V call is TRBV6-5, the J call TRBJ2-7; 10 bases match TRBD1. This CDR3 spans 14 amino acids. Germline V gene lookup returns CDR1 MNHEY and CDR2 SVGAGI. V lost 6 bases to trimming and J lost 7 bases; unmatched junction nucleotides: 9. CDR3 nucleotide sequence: TGTGCCAGCAGGGCGGGACAGGGGTCGGGGGAGCAGTACTTC. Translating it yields CASRAGQGSGEQYF.

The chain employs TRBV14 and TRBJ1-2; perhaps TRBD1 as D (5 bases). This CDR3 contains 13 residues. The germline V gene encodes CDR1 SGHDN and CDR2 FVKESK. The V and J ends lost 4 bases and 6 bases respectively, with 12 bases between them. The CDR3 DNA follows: TGTGCCAGCAGCCCGAGGGGAGGGGATGGCTACACCTTC. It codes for CASSPRGGDGYTF.

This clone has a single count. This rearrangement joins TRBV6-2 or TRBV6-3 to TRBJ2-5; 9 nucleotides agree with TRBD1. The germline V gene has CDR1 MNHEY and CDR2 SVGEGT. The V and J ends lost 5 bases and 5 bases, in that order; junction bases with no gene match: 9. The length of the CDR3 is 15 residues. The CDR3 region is CASSRRQGVTETQYF. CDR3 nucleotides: TGTGCCAGCAGTAGAAGACAGGGGGTGACGGAGACCCAGTACTTC.

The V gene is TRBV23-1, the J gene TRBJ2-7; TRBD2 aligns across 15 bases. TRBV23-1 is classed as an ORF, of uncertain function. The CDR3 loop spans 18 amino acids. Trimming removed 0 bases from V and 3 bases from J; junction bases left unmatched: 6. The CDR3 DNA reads TGCGCCAGCAGTCAATCGTTGGGACTAGCGGGAGGCAGCTACGAGCAGTACTTC. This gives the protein CASSQSLGLAGGSYEQYF.

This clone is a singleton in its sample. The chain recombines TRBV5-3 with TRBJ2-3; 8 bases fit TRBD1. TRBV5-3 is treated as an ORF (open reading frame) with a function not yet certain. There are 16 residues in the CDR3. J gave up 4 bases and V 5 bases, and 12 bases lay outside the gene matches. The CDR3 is CARSTRTGLNADTQYF. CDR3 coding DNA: TGTGCCAGAAGTACCCGGACAGGGCTCAACGCAGATACGCAGTATTTT.

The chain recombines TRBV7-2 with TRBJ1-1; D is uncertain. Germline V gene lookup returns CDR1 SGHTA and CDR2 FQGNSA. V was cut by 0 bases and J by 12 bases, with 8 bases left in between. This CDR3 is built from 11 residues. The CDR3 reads CASSLAIRSFF. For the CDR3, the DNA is TGTGCCAGCAGCTTAGCGATCCGGTCTTTCTTT.

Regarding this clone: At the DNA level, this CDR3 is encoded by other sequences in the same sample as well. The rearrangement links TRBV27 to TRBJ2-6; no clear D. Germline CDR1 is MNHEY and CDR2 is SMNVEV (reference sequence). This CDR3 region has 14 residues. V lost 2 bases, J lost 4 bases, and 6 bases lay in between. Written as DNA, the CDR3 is TGTGCCAGCAGTTTACAATCCGGGGCCAACGTCCTGACTTTC. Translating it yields CASSLQSGANVLTF.

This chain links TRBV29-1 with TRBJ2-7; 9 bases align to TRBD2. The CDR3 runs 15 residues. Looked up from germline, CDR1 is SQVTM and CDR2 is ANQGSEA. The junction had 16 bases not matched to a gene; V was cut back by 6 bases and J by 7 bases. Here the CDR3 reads CSVTKGAGGPWEQYF. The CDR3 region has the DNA TGCAGCGTAACCAAGGGCGCGGGAGGGCCGTGGGAGCAGTACTTC.

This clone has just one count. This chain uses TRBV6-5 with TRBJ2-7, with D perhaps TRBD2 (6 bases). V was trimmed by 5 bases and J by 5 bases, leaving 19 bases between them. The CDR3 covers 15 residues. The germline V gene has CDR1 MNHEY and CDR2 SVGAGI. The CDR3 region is CASSQQAEGYHEQYF. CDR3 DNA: TGTGCCAGCAGTCAGCAGGCGGAGGGATACCACGAGCAGTACTTC.

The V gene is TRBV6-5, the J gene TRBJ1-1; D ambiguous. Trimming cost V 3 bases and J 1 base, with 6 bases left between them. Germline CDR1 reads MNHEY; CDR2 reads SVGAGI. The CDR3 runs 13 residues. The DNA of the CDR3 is TGTGCCAGCAGTTATTTCGGGAACACTGAAGCTTTCTTT. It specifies CASSYFGNTEAFF.

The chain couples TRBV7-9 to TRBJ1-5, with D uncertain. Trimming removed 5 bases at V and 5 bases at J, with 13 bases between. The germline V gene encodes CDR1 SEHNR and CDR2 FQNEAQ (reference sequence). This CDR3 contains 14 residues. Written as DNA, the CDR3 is TGTGCCAGCAGCCCAGACACGACGTATCAGCCCCAGCATTTT. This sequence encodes CASSPDTTYQPQHF.

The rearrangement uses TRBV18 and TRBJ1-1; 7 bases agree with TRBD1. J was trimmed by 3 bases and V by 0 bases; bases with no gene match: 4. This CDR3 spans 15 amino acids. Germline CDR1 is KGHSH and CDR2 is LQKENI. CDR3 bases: TGTGCCAGCTCACCACCGCAGGGGGGCGACACTGAAGCTTTCTTT. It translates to CASSPPQGGDTEAFF.

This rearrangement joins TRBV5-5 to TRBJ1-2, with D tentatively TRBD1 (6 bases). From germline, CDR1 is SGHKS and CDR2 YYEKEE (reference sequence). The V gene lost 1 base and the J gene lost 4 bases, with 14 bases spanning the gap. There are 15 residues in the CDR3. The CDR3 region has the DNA TGTGCCAGCAGCTTGAGGACAGACTCTTTCTATGGCTACACCTTC. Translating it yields CASSLRTDSFYGYTF.

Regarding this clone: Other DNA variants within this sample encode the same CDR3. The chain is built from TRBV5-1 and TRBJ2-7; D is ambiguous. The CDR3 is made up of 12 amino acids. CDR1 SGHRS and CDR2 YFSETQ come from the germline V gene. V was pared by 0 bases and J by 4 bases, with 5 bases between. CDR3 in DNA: TGCGCCAGCAGCTTGGAGAGTTACGAGCAGTACTTC. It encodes CASSLESYEQYF.

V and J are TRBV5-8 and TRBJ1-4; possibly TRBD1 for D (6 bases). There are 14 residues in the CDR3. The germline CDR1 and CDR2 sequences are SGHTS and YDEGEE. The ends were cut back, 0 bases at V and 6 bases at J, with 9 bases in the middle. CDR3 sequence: CASSLARGYEKLFF. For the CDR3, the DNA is TGTGCCAGCAGCTTGGCCAGGGGATATGAAAAACTGTTTTTT.

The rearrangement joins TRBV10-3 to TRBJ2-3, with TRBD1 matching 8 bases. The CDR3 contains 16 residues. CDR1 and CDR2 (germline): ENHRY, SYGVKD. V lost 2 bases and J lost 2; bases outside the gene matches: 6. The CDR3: CAISEAGGAPTDTQYF. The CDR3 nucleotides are TGTGCCATCAGTGAGGCAGGGGGCGCCCCCACAGATACGCAGTATTTT.

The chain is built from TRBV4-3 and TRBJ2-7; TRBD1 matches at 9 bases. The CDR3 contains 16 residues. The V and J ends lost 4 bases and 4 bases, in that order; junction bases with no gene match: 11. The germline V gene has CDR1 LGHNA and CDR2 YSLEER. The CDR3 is CASSLELQTGGYEQYF. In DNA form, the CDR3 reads TGCGCCAGCAGCCTCGAACTCCAGACAGGGGGGTACGAGCAGTACTTC.

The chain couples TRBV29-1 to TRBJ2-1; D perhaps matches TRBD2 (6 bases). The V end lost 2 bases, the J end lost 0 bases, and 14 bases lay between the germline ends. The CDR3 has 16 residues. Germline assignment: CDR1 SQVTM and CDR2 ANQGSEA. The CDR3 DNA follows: TGCAGCGTTGAAATAGGGGCGGGGAGCTCCTACAATGAGCAGTTCTTC. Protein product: CSVEIGAGSSYNEQFF.

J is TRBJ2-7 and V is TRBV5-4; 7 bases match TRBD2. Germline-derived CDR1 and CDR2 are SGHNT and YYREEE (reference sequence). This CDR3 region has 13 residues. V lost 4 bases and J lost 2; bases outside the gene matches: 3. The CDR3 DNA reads TGTGCCAGCAGCGCAGGGACTACCTACGAGCAGTACTTC. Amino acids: CASSAGTTYEQYF.

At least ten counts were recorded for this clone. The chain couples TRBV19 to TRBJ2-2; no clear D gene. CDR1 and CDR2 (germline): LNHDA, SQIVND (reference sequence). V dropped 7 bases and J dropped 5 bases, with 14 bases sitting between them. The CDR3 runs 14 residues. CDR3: CASIPSGATGELFF. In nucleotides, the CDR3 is TGTGCCAGTATCCCGTCAGGTGCAACCGGGGAGCTGTTTTTT.